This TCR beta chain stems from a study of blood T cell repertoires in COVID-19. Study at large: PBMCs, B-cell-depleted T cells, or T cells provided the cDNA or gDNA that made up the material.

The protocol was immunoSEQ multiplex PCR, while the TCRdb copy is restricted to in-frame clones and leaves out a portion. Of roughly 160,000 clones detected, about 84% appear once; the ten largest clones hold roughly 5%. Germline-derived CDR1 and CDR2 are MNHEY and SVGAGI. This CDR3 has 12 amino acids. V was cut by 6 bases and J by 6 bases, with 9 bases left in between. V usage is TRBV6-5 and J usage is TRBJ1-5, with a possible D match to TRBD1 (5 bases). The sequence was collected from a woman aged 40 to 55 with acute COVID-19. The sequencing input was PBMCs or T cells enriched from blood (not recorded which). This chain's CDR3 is CASRQRGQPQHF. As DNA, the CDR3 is TGTGCCAGCAGGCAAAGGGGTCAGCCCCAGCATTTT.